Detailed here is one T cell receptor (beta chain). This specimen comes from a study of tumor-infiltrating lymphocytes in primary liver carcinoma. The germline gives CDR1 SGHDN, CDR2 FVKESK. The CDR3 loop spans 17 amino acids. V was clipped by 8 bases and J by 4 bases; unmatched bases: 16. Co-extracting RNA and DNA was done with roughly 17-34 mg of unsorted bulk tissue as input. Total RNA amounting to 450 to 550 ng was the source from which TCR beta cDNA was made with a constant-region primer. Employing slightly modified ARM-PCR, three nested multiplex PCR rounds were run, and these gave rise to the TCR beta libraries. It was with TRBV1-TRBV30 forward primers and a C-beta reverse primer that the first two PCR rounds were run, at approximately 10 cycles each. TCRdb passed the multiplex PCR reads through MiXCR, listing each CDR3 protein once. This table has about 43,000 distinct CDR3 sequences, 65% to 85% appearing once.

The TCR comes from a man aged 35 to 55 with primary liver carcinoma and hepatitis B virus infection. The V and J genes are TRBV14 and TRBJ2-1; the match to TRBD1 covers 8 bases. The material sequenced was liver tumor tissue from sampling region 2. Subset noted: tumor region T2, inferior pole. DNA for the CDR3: TGTGCCAGCGGTCAAGAGGGTCAGAGGACAGGGTACAATGAGCAGTTCTTC. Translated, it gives CASGQEGQRTGYNEQFF.